This TCR beta chain was found in a study of OX40 agonist ivuxolimab in advanced cancers. For the study at large: Recorded diagnoses for dose-escalation patients were hepatocellular carcinoma, melanoma, renal cell or head and neck cancer.

The data were produced by immunoSEQ multiplex PCR, yet TCRdb's version contains in-frame clones alone and is incomplete. The sample has 30,000 to 40,000 clones, roughly three quarters seen once. Trimming took off 4 bases at V and 0 bases at J, with 8 bases between the two ends. Per the germline V gene, CDR1 is SGHDT and CDR2 is YYEEEE. This CDR3 comprises 13 residues. The TCR sequence derives from an adult with an advanced solid tumor such as melanoma, head and neck, liver or kidney cancer. The sequences come from CD4+ or CD8+ T cells sorted from blood, collected in a trial of the OX40 agonist ivuxolimab. The chain uses TRBV5-6 and TRBJ2-7; D gene uncertain. CDR3 protein: CASSLDHSYEQYF. The CDR3, as DNA: TGTGCCAGCAGCCTGGACCACTCCTACGAGCAGTACTTC.